Listed below are T cell receptor beta chains from one sample, sequenced in a study of T cells in severe cutaneous drug reactions. No DNA is given; TCRdb re-called the multiplex PCR reads and lists each CDR3 protein once. Its listing shows roughly 2,000 distinct CDR3 sequences. Sample: PBMCs. The receptors come from a human donor with Stevens-Johnson syndrome, a severe cutaneous drug reaction. CDR3s include the opening cysteine and the closing phenylalanine or tryptophan. Each record gives: J gene, V gene, clone size, CDR3 length, CDR3 protein. Rows may omit the clone size; those that give it use once, few, many or a size class.

TRBJ1-4	TRBV4-1	medium-sized	20	CASSQGSRWGQGSTNEKLFF
TRBJ1-2	TRBV4-1	large	15	CASTHTGGAFYGYTF
TRBJ2-2	TRBV18	medium-sized	17	CASSPRAGEPNTGELFF
TRBJ2-1	TRBV5-6	-	14	CASSSALAGVEQFF
TRBJ1-5	TRBV24-1	-	15	CATSDRGAGNQPQHF
TRBJ2-7	TRBV4-3	-	16	CASSLNRGGAGNEQYF
TRBJ1-1	TRBV27	-	16	CASSTRTVTMNTEAFF
TRBJ2-1	TRBV14	-	15	CASSQDPTFWNEQFF
TRBJ2-1	TRBV12-3/TRBV12-4	medium-sized	15	CASSLAQGYDNEQFF
TRBJ2-1	TRBV4-2	-	14	CASSHAVPVNEQFF
TRBJ2-1	TRBV4-3	-	17	CASSQDTGDRGLNEQFF
TRBJ1-5	TRBV30	-	15	CAWSGVDWGNQPQHF
TRBJ2-2	TRBV6-7	medium-sized	14	CATPNKENTGELFF
TRBJ2-7	TRBV4-3	-	13	CASSQTGLTEQYF
TRBJ2-3	TRBV7-9	medium-sized	17	CASSPRLAGGFTDTQYF
TRBJ2-7	TRBV4-1	-	16	CASSQVNGQGNYEQYF
TRBJ1-5	TRBV27	large	14	CASARGQSNQPQHF
TRBJ1-1	TRBV7-2	medium-sized	14	CASSFWTGNTEAFF
TRBJ1-4	TRBV28	large	15	CASSFWSATNEKLFF
TRBJ1-1	TRBV5-6	-	16	CASSPGDTLDYTEAFF
TRBJ2-1	TRBV24-1	medium-sized	15	CATSDSSGRGGEQFF
TRBJ1-6	TRBV9	-	14	CASSVESYNSPLHF
TRBJ2-5	TRBV28	medium-sized	13	CASSLAVQETQYF
TRBJ2-3	TRBV4-3	-	15	CASSQGLAETDTQYF
TRBJ1-5	TRBV28	-	16	CASSITTGVGNQPQHF
TRBJ2-7	TRBV4-1	-	14	CASSQDVSSYEQYF
TRBJ1-1	TRBV11-2	-	13	CASSLDTNTEAFF
TRBJ2-3	TRBV2	-	11	CASSDPDTQYF
TRBJ2-3	TRBV7-2	medium-sized	14	CASSLVGATDTQYF
TRBJ2-5	TRBV6-1	large	14	CASSEDSFQETQYF
TRBJ2-2	TRBV4-1	medium-sized	19	CASSQRPMRGGPNTGELFF
TRBJ2-7	TRBV6-1	medium-sized	15	CASRAGTGVLNEQYF
TRBJ1-1	TRBV12-3/TRBV12-4	-	12	CASSGAGFEAFF
TRBJ2-1	TRBV12-3/TRBV12-4	medium-sized	14	CASRPRTSGGEQFF
TRBJ1-3	TRBV28	medium-sized	15	CASSPDRSSGNTIYF
TRBJ1-1	TRBV6-1	medium-sized	14	CASRGGPQGTEAFF
TRBJ1-1	TRBV29-1	-	13	CSFSRELYTEAFF
TRBJ2-7	TRBV9	-	15	CASSVGAGESYEQYF
TRBJ1-1	TRBV12-3/TRBV12-4	medium-sized	15	CASSLPGFPVTEAFF
TRBJ2-3	TRBV28	-	17	CASSPSGLAGGPDTQYF
TRBJ1-2	TRBV7-9	medium-sized	14	CASSLGGTTYGYTF
TRBJ2-5	TRBV5-1	-	15	CASSLFPGTRETQYF
TRBJ2-3	TRBV7-3	medium-sized	15	CASSPSGGITDTQYF